These 11 T cell receptor beta chains were all obtained from the same sample, sequenced in a study of identical twins. Each CDR3 protein is one row after TCRdb ran MiXCR on the 5' RACE reads. The table has 750,000 to 950,000 distinct CDR3 sequences, over 9% seen once. This sample was also put to use in a study of yellow fever vaccine responses in identical twins.

The specimen sequenced was PBMCs. These receptors originate from a woman younger than 35 in good health.

V and J are TRBV7-8 and TRBJ2-1; D is unclear. CDR1 SGHVS and CDR2 FQNEAQ come from the germline V gene. The CDR3 is 15 amino acids. V lost 7 bases, J lost 2 bases, and 15 bases lay in between. CDR3 residues: CASTRVFGPYNEQFF. The CDR3 coding sequence is TGTGCCAGCACCCGGGTTTTTGGTCCCTACAATGAGCAGTTCTTC.

V and J are TRBV9 and TRBJ1-4; unclear D gene. Germline CDR1 SGDLS, CDR2 YYNGEE. V was clipped by 0 bases and J by 8 bases, with 11 bases between them. The CDR3 totals 14 residues. This chain's CDR3 is CASSVGGSDEKLFF. CDR3 coding DNA: TGTGCCAGCAGCGTAGGGGGTTCGGACGAAAAACTGTTTTTT.

This clonotype has a handful of counts. This chain joins TRBV7-3 and TRBJ1-1; D is undetermined. The length of the CDR3 is 17 residues. The V end lost 3 bases, the J end lost 1 base, and 18 bases lay between the germline ends. Germline-derived CDR1 and CDR2 are SGHTA and FQGTGA. As DNA, the CDR3 is TGTGCCAGCAGCTTTTTAACCCGCGGGGAGTGGAACACTGAAGCTTTCTTT. Translated, it gives CASSFLTRGEWNTEAFF. The full variable domain, its missing parts supplied by reference TRBV7-3 and TRBJ1-1, is GAGVSQTPSNKVTEKGKYVELRCDPISGHTALYWYRQSLGQGPEFLIYFQGTGAADDSGLPNDRFFAVRPEGSVSTLKIQRTERGDSAVYLCASSFLTRGEWNTEAFFGQGTRLTVV.

This clonotype was found many times. V is TRBV12-3 or TRBV12-4 and J is TRBJ2-2; D ambiguous. The length of the CDR3 is 14 residues. The V and J ends lost 0 bases and 1 base respectively, with 3 bases between them. CDR3 sequence reads: CASSLAENTGELFF. The CDR3 DNA sequence: TGTGCCAGCAGTTTAGCGGAGAACACCGGGGAGCTGTTTTTT.

The chain has TRBV2 and TRBJ1-2, with a possible D match to TRBD1 (5 bases). Germline V gene data show CDR1 as SNHLY and CDR2 as FYNNEI. Trimming took 5 bases from V and 3 from J, leaving 10 bases between them. The CDR3 has 13 residues. The CDR3 here is CASSLTADYGYTF. CDR3 DNA sequence: TGTGCCAGCAGTCTGACAGCGGACTATGGCTACACCTTC.

The chain is built from TRBV29-1 and TRBJ2-5; 8 bases are shared with TRBD2. Germline-derived CDR1 and CDR2 are SQVTM and ANQGSEA. J lost 5 bases, V lost 4 bases, and 6 bases had no gene match. CDR3 size: 13 residues. The DNA for the CDR3 is TGCAGCGTTGTCCTAGCGGGTCGGGAGACCCAGTACTTC. Amino acid sequence: CSVVLAGRETQYF.

The chain combines TRBV24-1 with TRBJ2-1, with no clear D. The CDR3 consists of 15 residues. The V end was cut by 5 bases, the J end by 7 bases, with 17 bases between. Germline V gene lookup returns CDR1 KGHDR and CDR2 SFDVKD. This chain's CDR3 is CATSAVEVPANEQFF. Written as DNA, the CDR3 is TGTGCCACCAGTGCTGTAGAGGTCCCAGCGAATGAGCAGTTCTTC.

This clonotype was detected a few times. The rearrangement joins TRBV5-5 to TRBJ2-7, with D maybe TRBD1 (6 bases). The germline gives CDR1 SGHKS, CDR2 YYEKEE (reference sequence). V was shortened by 4 bases and J by 6 bases, with 17 bases between the two germline ends. This CDR3 has 14 amino acids. The CDR3 sequence: CASSTGTVRAEQYF. The CDR3 coding sequence is TGTGCCAGCAGCACAGGGACGGTTAGGGCCGAGCAGTACTTC.

This clonotype has just one count. The CDR3 sequence is CSARDGGLRGGEQYF. Here the CDR3 DNA reads TGCAGTGCTAGAGATGGGGGCTTACGAGGGGGAGAGCAGTACTTC. The rearrangement uses TRBV20-1 and TRBJ2-7, with D maybe TRBD1 (6 bases). The CDR3 covers 15 residues. The germline V and J ends were trimmed by 0 bases and 7 bases, with 19 bases remaining between them. Germline V gene sequence: CDR1 DFQATT, CDR2 SNEGSKA (reference sequence).

This clonotype has just a few counts. This chain joins TRBV28 and TRBJ2-3, with 9 bases matching TRBD1. The V gene end was trimmed by 0 bases and the J gene end by 4 bases; junction bases not matched to a gene: 8. CDR3 length: 17 residues. The germline CDR1 and CDR2 sequences are MDHEN and SYDVKM. The DNA for the CDR3 is TGTGCCAGCAGTTTATGGGGGGGGACAGGGCCCCCAGATACGCAGTATTTT. It translates to CASSLWGGTGPPDTQYF.

The rearrangement links TRBV20-1 to TRBJ1-1; D not certain. CDR3 length equals 13 residues. Germline-derived CDR1 and CDR2 are DFQATT and SNEGSKA (reference sequence). Trimming shortened V by 4 bases and J by 1 base, and 10 bases separated the two germline ends. The DNA for the CDR3 is TGCAGTGCTAACGCCTTGGGGAACACTGAAGCTTTCTTT. Its protein product is CSANALGNTEAFF.